What follows describes a single T cell receptor beta chain. The entry originates in a study of cytomegalovirus exposure and HLA in healthy donors. The junction had 5 bases not matched to a gene; V was cut back by 0 bases and J by 2 bases. Germline V lookup: CDR1 LGHNA, CDR2 YNFKEQ. CDR3 length: 17 amino acids. Researchers ran the PCR with 60 Vbeta and 13 Jbeta primers. Data came from immunoSEQ multiplex PCR; TCRdb stores just in-frame clones and leaves some out. The data contain some 100,000 clones, 65% to 80% of them seen just once; the ten biggest clones take up around 3.8%. Sequenced: PBMCs. This chain links TRBV4-2 with TRBJ2-7; 12 bases fit TRBD2. This clonotype was sampled from a woman in her fifties or sixties in good health and CMV-seropositive. The DNA for the CDR3 is TGTGCCAGCAGCCAAGATATCACTAGCGGGGGGACCTACGAGCAGTACTTC. It translates to CASSQDITSGGTYEQYF.